This T cell receptor (beta chain) comes out of a study of T cells in localized non-small cell lung cancer. Only in-frame clones appear in the TCRdb table, and some are missing; sequencing was by immunoSEQ multiplex PCR. This sample has tens of thousands of clones; about 90% occur once, and the top ten carry over 0.95%. Broader study findings: Longer overall survival was seen with higher T cell density measured in blood. Investigators sequenced only a single tumor region, leaving heterogeneity possible. The appearance of a median approximately 57 of the top 100 tumor clones was seen in adjacent lung.

Worth noting for this clone: Its matching antigen is unknown.

The receptor was derived from a woman between 35 and 70 years old with stage I lung adenocarcinoma. Sequenced material: peripheral blood, taken before any cancer treatment.

The CDR3: CASSLTDSYGYTF. The CDR3 region has the DNA TGTGCCAGCAGCTTAACAGATTCCTATGGCTACACCTTC. This chain uses TRBV7-2 with TRBJ1-2, with D uncertain. This CDR3 has 13 amino acids. Trimming removed 2 bases at V and 4 bases at J, with 8 bases between. Looked up from germline, CDR1 is SGHTA and CDR2 is FQGNSA. The full variable domain, in which reference TRBV7-2 and TRBJ1-2 provide the parts outside the CDR3, is GAGVSQSPSNKVTEKGKDVELRCDPISGHTALYWYRQSLGQGLEFLIYFQGNSAPDKSGLPSDRFSAERTGGSVSTLTIQRTQQEDSAVYLCASSLTDSYGYTFGSGTRLTVV.